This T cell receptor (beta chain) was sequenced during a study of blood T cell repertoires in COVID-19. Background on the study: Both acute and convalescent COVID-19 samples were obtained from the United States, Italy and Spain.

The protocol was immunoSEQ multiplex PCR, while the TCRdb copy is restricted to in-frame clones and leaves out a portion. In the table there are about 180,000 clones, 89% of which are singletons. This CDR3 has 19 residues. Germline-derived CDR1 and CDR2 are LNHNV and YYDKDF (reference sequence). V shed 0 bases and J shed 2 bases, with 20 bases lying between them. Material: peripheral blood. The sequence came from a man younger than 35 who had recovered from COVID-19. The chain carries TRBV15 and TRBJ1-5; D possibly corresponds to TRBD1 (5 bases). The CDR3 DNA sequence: TGTGCCACCAGCAGAGACAGGCGGGGGTGGCAATCCGGCAATCAGCCCCAGCATTTT. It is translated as CATSRDRRGWQSGNQPQHF. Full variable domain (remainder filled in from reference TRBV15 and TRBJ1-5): DAMVIQNPRYQVTQFGKPVTLSCSQTLNHNVMYWYQQKSSQAPKLLFHYYDKDFNNEADTPDNFQSRRPNTSFCFLDIRSPGLGDTAMYLCATSRDRRGWQSGNQPQHFGDGTRLSIL.